The clone carrying this TCR beta chain was counted between two and nine times. Its antigen remains unknown. The CDR3 length is 14 residues. The germline V gene has CDR1 SGHTA and CDR2 FQGNSA. J lost 5 bases, V lost 5 bases, and 6 bases had no gene match. These data come from a study of vaccination and CD4 T cells after COVID-19. Treatment given: approximately nine-day PBMC culture with coronavirus spike peptide pools or control peptides (ViraFEST assay). The Oncomine TCR Beta short-read assay was applied to DNA of cultured CD4+ T cells. TCRdb passed the PCR reads through MiXCR, listing each CDR3 protein once. The repertoire holds more than 10,000 distinct CDR3 sequences, with under 40% as singletons.

The sequencing used CD4+ T cells from blood, cultured in vitro, collected after SARS-CoV-2 vaccination. The sequence came from a human donor who had recovered from COVID-19. The chain carries TRBV7-2 and TRBJ2-1; 7 nucleotides line up with TRBD2. The CDR3 coding sequence is TGTGCCAGCAGCCCCACGGCGGGGGACAATGAGCAGTTCTTC. Its translation is CASSPTAGDNEQFF.